This T cell receptor beta chain derives from a study of T cells in Graves' hyperthyroidism and ophthalmopathy. The overall study: Peripheral blood draws took place at initial diagnosis, ahead of any treatment.

The CDR3 covers 15 residues. The J segment lost 7 bases and the V segment lost 5 bases, leaving 13 bases of the junction unmatched. Germline V lookup: CDR1 SQVTM, CDR2 ANQGSEA. Study-level points and caveats: Blood samples included most of the expanded thyroid clonotypes exceeding 0.001.

The source material, RNA transcripts, was used to amplify TCR beta CDR3 regions. The HTBI primer set drove a first-round RT-PCR of the TCR CDR3. Each CDR3 protein gets one entry after TCRdb re-called the multiplex PCR reads with MiXCR. The sample consists of around 300,000 distinct CDR3 sequences, less than 30% of them appearing once. This clonotype was counted at least ten times. What it binds is unknown. Aged 18 to 65, the patients had hyperthyroidism that was newly diagnosed and had lasted under 2 months. Before ophthalmopathy appeared, progressors gave blood at initial hyperthyroidism diagnosis. This chain links TRBV29-1 with TRBJ2-7, with TRBD1 matching 11 bases. What was sequenced was blood. This clonotype was obtained from a middle-aged man with Graves' hyperthyroidism that later progressed to Graves' ophthalmopathy. DNA for the CDR3: TGCAGCGTTTCCGGGATAGGACAGGGGGCTCGGGAGCAGTACTTC. It yields the protein CSVSGIGQGAREQYF.